Sequencing of this T cell receptor (beta chain) was carried out in a study of blood T cell repertoires in COVID-19. Study overall: Italy, Spain and the United States were the sources of the convalescent and acute COVID-19 samples. T cells, B-cell-depleted T cells, or PBMCs supplied cDNA or gDNA.

As processed by the authors: How many nucleated cells were present was estimated from reference gene primer amplification. Profiled with immunoSEQ multiplex PCR; TCRdb holds only in-frame clones, not every one. The V and J calls and clone size are taken from that table; D and trimming were inferred from the DNA. The sample holds some 150,000 clones, roughly 80% seen once. For this clone: The germline gene is not matched at one end of the junction; a read error may be the cause.

The CDR3 spans 17 residues. Germline values: CDR1 LNHDA, CDR2 SQIVND (reference sequence). Material for sequencing was peripheral blood. This sequence joins TRBV19 and TRBJ1-1, with 8 bases aligning to TRBD1. The TCR comes from a woman between 70 and 85 years old with acute or convalescent COVID-19. The CDR3 sequence: CTSTPGGYWVVNTEAFF. The CDR3 DNA reads as TGTACCAGTACCCCAGGGGGCTATTGGGTGGTGAACACTGAAGCTTTCTTT.